The TCR beta chain under discussion was sequenced for a study of response to subunit inactivated influenza vaccine. Germline V gene lookup returns CDR1 DFQATT and CDR2 SNEGSKA (reference sequence). Between the trimmed V and J ends, which lost 2 bases and 1 base, there was a span of 14 bases. The CDR3 contains 15 residues. The table lists this clonotype with a few counts. Its antigen is not known. Broader study findings: Researchers suggested that each seasonal influenza vaccination recruits few new T cells.

TCRdb analysed the RT-PCR reads with MiXCR anew, one entry per CDR3 protein. The data contain hundreds of thousands of distinct CDR3 sequences, around 16% of them singletons. Sequenced material: PBMCs from blood, taken about 13 days after vaccination. The receptor comes from a man aged 50-59 years who received an inactivated influenza vaccine. This chain joins TRBV20-1 and TRBJ2-5, with D possibly TRBD1 on 6 matching bases. The CDR3 DNA sequence: TGCAGTGCTAGACCCGGGACAAGTTCCCAAGAGACCCAGTACTTC. Protein sequence: CSARPGTSSQETQYF.